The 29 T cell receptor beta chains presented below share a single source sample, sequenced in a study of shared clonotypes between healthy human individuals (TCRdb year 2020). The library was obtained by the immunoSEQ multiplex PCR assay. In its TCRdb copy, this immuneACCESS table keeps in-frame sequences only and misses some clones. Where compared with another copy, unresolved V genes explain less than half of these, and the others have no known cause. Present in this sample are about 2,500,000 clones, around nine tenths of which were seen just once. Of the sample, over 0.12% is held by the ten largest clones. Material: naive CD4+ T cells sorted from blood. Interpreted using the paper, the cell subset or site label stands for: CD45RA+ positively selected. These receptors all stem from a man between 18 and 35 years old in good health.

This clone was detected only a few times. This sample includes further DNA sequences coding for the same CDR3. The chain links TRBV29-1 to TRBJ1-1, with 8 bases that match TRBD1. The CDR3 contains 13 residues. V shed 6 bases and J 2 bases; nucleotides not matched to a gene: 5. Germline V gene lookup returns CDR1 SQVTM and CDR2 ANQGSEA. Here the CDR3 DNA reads TGCAGCGTCCCGGGACAGGTAAACACTGAAGCTTTCTTT. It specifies CSVPGQVNTEAFF.

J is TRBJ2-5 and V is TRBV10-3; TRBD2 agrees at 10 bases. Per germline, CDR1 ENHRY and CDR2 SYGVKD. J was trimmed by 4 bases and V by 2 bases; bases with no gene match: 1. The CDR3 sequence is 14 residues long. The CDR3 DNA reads TGTGCCATCAGTGAGGCTAGCGGGGGAGAGACCCAGTACTTC. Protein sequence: CAISEASGGETQYF.

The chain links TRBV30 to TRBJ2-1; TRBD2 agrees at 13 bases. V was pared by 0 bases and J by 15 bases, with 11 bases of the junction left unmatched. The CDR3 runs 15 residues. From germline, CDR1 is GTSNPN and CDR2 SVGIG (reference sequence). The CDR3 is CAWSVQTSGGPGGFF. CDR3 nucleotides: TGTGCCTGGAGTGTCCAGACTAGCGGGGGGCCCGGGGGGTTCTTC.

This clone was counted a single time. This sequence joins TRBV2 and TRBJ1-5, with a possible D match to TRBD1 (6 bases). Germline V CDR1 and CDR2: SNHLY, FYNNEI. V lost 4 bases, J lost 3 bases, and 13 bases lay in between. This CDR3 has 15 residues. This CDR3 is CASSARTAFNQPQHF. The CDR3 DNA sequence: TGTGCCAGCAGTGCGCGGACAGCTTTCAATCAGCCCCAGCATTTT.

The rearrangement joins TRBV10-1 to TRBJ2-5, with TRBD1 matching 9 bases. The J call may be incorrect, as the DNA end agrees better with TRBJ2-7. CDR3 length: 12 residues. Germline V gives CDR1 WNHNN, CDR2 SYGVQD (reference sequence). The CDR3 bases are TGCGCCAGGGGACAGGGATCCTACGAGCAGTACTTC. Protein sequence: CARGQGSYEQYF.

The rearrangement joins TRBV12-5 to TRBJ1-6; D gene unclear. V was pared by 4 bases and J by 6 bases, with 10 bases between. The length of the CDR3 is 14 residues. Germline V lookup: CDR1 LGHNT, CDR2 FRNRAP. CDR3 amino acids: CASGSGRSNSPLHF. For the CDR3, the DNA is TGTGCTAGTGGTTCAGGCAGATCTAATTCACCCCTCCACTTT.

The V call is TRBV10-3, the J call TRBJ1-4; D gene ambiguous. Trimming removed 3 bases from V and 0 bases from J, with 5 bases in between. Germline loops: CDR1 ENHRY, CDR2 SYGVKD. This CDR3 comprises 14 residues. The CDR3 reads CAISDAATNEKLFF. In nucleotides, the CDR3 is TGTGCCATCAGTGATGCTGCAACTAATGAAAAACTGTTTTTT.

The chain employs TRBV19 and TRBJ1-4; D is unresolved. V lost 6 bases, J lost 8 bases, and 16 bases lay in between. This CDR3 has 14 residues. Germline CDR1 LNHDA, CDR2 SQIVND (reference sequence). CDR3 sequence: CASRGREGVEKLFF. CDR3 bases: TGTGCCAGTAGAGGACGCGAGGGAGTCGAAAAACTGTTTTTT.

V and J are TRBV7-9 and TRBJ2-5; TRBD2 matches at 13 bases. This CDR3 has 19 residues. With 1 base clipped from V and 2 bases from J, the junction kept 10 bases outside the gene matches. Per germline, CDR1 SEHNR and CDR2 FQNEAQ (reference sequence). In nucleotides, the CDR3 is TGTGCCAGCAGCTTAGGTAGGACTAGCGGGGGACCACGGCAAGAGACCCAGTACTTC. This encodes CASSLGRTSGGPRQETQYF.

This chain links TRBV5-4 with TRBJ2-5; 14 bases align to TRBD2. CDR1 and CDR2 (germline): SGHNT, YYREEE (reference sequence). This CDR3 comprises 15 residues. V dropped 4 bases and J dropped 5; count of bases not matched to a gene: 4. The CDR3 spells CASSVRTSGRETQYF. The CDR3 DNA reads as TGTGCCAGCAGCGTGAGGACTAGCGGGAGGGAGACCCAGTACTTC.

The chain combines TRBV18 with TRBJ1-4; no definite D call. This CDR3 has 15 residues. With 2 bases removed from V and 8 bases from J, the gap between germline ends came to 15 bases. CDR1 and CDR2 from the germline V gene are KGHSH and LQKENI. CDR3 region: CASSPDLRGREKLFF. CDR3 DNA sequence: TGTGCCAGCTCACCAGACCTCCGGGGAAGGGAAAAACTGTTTTTT.

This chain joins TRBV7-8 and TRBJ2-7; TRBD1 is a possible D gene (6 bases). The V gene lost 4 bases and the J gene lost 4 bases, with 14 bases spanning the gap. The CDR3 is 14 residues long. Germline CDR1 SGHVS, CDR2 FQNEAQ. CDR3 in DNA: TGTGCCAGCAGCTCCCCGGGACACAATTACGAGCAGTACTTC. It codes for CASSSPGHNYEQYF.

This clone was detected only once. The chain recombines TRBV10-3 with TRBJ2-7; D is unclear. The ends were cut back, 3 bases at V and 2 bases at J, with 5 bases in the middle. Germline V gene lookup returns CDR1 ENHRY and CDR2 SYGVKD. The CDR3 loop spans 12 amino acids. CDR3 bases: TGTGCCATCAGTGACAGCGCCTACGAGCAGTACTTC. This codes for CAISDSAYEQYF.

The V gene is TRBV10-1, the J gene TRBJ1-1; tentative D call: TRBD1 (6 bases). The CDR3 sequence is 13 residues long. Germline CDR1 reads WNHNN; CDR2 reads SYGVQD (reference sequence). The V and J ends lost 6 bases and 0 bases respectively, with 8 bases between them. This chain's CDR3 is CASRDSMNTEAFF. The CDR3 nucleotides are TGCGCCAGCAGGGACAGTATGAACACTGAAGCTTTCTTT.

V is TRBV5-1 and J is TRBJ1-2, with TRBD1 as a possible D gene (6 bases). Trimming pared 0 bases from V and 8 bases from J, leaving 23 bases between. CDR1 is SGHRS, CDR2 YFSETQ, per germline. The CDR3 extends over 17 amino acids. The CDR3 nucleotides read TGCGCCAGCAGCTTGGATATTGGGACAATCCTTGGGATAGGCTACACCTTC. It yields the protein CASSLDIGTILGIGYTF.

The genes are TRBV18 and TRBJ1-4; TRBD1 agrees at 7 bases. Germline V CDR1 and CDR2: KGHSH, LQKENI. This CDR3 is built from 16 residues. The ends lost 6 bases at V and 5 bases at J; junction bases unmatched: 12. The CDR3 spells CASSWGTGTVNEKLFF. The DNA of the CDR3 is TGTGCCAGCTCGTGGGGGACCGGGACAGTGAATGAAAAACTGTTTTTT.

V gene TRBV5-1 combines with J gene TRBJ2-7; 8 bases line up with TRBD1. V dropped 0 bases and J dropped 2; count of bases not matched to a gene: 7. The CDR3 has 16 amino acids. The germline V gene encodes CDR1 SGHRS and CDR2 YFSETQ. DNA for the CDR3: TGCGCCAGCAGCTTGGGATCACAGGGGGGAACCTACGAGCAGTACTTC. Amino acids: CASSLGSQGGTYEQYF.

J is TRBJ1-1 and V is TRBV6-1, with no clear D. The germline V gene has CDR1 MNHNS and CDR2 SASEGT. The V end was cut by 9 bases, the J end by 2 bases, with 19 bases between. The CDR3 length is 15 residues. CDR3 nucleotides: TGTGCCAGTGGTGAAGGTGTCGGACGAAACACTGAAGCTTTCTTT. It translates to CASGEGVGRNTEAFF.

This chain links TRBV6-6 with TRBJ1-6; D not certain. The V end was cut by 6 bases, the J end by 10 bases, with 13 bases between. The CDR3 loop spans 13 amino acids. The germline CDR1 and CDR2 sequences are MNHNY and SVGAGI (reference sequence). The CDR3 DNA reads TGTGCCAGCAGGGAACCTGGGAGCTCACCCCTCCACTTT. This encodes CASREPGSSPLHF.

The CDR3 DNA reads TGTGCCAGCAGTTACGGCCGGGGGAAAAATAATTCACCCCTCCACTTT. As protein: CASSYGRGKNNSPLHF. The chain couples TRBV6-5 to TRBJ1-6; a possible D gene is TRBD1 (5 bases). The ends were cut back, 2 bases at V and 5 bases at J, with 13 bases in the middle. Germline V gene sequence: CDR1 MNHEY, CDR2 SVGAGI. The CDR3 extends over 16 amino acids.

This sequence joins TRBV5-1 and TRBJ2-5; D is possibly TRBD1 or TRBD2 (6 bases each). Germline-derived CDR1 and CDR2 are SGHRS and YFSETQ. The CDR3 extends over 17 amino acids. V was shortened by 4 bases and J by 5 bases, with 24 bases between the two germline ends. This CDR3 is CASSPFSGARDGETQYF. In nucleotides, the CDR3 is TGCGCCAGCAGCCCCTTCTCGGGGGCGCGGGACGGGGAGACCCAGTACTTC.

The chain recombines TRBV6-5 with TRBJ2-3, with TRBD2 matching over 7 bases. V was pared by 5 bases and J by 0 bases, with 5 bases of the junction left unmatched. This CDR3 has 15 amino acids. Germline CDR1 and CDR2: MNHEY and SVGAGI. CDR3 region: CASSGGRTSTDTQYF. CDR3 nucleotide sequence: TGTGCCAGCAGTGGCGGGAGAACTAGCACAGATACGCAGTATTTT.

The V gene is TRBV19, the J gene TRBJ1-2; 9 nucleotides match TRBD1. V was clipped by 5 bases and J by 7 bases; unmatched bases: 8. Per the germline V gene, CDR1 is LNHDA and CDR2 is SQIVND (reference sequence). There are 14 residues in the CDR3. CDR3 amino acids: CASSQVGTGIGYTF. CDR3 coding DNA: TGTGCCAGTAGTCAGGTTGGGACAGGGATTGGCTACACCTTC.

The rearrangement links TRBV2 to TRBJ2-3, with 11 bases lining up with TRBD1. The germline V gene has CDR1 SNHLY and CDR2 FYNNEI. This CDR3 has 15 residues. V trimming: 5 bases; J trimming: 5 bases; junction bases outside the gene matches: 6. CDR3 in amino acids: CASSQDRGRKDTQYF. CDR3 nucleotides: TGTGCCAGCAGTCAGGACAGGGGGCGGAAAGATACGCAGTATTTT.

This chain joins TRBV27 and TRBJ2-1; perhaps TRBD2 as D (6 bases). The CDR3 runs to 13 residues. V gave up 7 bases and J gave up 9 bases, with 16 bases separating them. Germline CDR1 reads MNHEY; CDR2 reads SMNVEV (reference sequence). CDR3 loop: CASKVLLGGEQFF. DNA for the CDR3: TGTGCCAGCAAGGTCTTGCTGGGGGGTGAGCAGTTCTTC.

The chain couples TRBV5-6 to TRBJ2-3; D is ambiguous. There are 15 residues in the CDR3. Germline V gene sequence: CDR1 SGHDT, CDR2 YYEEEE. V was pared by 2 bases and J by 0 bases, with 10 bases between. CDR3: CASSFPKASTDTQYF. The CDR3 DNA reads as TGTGCCAGCAGCTTCCCGAAAGCTAGCACAGATACGCAGTATTTT.

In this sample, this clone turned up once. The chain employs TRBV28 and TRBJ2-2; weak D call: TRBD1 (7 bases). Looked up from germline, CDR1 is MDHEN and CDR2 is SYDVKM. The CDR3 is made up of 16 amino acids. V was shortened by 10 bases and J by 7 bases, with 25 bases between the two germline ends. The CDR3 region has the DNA TGTGCCACCGTTACCCCGGGACAGATGGGGGGCGGGGAGCTGTTTTTT. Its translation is CATVTPGQMGGGELFF.

CDR3 residues: CATSRPGVYEQYF. CDR3 sequence (DNA): TGTGCCACCAGCAGACCAGGGGTGTACGAGCAGTACTTC. The J gene is TRBJ2-7, the V gene TRBV15; D might be TRBD1 (6 bases). V shed 2 bases and J shed 4 bases, with 9 bases lying between them. The V gene's germline CDR1 is LNHNV and CDR2 YYDKDF (reference sequence). The CDR3 extends over 13 amino acids.

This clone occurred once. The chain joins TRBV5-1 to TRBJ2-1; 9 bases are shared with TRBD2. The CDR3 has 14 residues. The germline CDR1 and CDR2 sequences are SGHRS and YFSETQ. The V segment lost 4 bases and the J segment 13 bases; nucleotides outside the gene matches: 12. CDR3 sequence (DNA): TGCGCCAGCAGCCCAGGAAGCGGGGGGACAATACAGTTCTTC. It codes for CASSPGSGGTIQFF.